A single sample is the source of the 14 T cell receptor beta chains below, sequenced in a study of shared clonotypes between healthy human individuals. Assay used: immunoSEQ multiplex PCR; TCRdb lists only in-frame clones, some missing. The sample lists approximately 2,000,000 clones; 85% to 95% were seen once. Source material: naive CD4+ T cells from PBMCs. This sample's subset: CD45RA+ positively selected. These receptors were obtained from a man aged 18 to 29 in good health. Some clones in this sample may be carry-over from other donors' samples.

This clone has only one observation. The CDR3 sequence: CASSLRGGHTEAFF. The CDR3 bases are TGTGCCAGCAGTTTACGTGGAGGGCACACTGAAGCTTTCTTT. The chain couples TRBV27 to TRBJ1-1; D call uncertain. V was pared by 2 bases and J by 3 bases, with 10 bases between. The CDR3 covers 14 residues. In germline, CDR1 is MNHEY, CDR2 SMNVEV (reference sequence).

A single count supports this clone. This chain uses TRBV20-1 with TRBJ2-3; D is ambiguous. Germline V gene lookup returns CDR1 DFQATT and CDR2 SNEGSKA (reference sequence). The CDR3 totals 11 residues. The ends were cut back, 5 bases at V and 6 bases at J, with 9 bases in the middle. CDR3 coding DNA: TGCAGTGCTGTATCCGGGGATACGCAGTATTTT. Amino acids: CSAVSGDTQYF.

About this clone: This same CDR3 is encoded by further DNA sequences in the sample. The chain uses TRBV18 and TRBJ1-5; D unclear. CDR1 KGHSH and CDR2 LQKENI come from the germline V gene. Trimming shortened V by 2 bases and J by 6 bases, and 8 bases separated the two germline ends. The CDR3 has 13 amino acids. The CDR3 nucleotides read TGTGCCAGCTCACCAGAGGGAGGTCAGCCCCAGCATTTT. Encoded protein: CASSPEGGQPQHF. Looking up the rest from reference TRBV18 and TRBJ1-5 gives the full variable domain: NAGVMQNPRHLVRRRGQEARLRCSPMKGHSHVYWYRQLPEEGLKFMVYLQKENIIDESGMPKERFSAEFPKEGPSILRIQQVVRGDSAAYFCASSPEGGQPQHFGDGTRLSIL.

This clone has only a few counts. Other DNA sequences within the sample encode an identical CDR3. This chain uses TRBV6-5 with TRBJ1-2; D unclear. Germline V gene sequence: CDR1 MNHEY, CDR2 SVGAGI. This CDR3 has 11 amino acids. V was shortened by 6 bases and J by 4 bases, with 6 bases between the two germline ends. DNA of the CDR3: TGTGCCAGCAGCGGAGGCTATGGCTACACCTTC. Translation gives CASSGGYGYTF.

CDR3 in amino acids: CASGAGQLVTDTQYF. In DNA, the CDR3 is TGTGCTAGTGGTGCGGGACAGCTGGTCACAGATACGCAGTATTTT. This chain joins TRBV12-5 and TRBJ2-3; the D gene is possibly TRBD1 (7 bases). Germline V gene sequence: CDR1 LGHNT, CDR2 FRNRAP. V was trimmed by 5 bases and J by 2 bases, leaving 14 bases between them. The CDR3 totals 15 residues.

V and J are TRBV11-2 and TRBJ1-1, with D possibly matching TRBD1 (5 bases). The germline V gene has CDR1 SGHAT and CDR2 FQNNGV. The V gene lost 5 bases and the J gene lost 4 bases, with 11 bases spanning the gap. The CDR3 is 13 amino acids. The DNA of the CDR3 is TGTGCCAGCAGCCTTTTTGGGGGCACTGAAGCTTTCTTT. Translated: CASSLFGGTEAFF. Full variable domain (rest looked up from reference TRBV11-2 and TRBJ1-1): EAGVAQSPRYKIIEKRQSVAFWCNPISGHATLYWYQQILGQGPKLLIQFQNNGVVDDSQLPKDRFSAERLKGVDSTLKIQPAKLEDSAVYLCASSLFGGTEAFFGQGTRLTVV.

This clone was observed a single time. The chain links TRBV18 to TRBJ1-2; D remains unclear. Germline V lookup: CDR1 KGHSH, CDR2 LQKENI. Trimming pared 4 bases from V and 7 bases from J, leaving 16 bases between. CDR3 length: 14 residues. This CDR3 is CASSQAGSSSGYTF. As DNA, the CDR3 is TGTGCCAGCTCACAAGCGGGATCCTCCAGTGGCTACACCTTC.

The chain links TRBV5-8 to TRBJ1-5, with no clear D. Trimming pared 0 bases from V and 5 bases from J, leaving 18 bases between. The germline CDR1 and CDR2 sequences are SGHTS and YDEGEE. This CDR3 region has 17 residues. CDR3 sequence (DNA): TGTGCCAGCAGCTTGGACCGGCACAGAAGACCCTATCAGCCCCAGCATTTT. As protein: CASSLDRHRRPYQPQHF. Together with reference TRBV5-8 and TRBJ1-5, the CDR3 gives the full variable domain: EAGVTQSPTHLIKTRGQQATLRCSPISGHTSVYWYQQALGLGLQFLLWYDEGEERNRGNFPPRFSGRQFPNYSSELNVNALELEDSALYLCASSLDRHRRPYQPQHFGDGTRLSIL.

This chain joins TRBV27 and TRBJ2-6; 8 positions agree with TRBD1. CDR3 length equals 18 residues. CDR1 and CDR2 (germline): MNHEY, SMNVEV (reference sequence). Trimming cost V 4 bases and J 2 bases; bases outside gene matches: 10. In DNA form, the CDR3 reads TGTGCCAGCAGTTCTTTCCTTGACAGGGGCCCTGGGGCCAACGTCCTGACTTTC. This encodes CASSSFLDRGPGANVLTF.

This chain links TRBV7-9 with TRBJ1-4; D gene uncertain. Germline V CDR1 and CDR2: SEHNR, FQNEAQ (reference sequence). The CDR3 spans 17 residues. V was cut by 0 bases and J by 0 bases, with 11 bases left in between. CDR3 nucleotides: TGTGCCAGCAGCTTAGCGTACGGGAGAGCAACTAATGAAAAACTGTTTTTT. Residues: CASSLAYGRATNEKLFF.

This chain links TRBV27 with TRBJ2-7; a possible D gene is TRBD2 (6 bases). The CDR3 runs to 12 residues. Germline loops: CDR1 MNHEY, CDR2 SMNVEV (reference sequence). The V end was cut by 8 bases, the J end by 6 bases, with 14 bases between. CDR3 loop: CASGLLSSEQYF. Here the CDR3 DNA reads TGTGCCAGCGGACTACTGAGCTCCGAGCAGTACTTC.

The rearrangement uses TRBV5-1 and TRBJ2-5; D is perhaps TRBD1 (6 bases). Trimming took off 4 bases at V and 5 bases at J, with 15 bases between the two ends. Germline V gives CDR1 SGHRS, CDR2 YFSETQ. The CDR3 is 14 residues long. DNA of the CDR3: TGCGCCAGCAGCCCTTCTGGACAGCCCGAGACCCAGTACTTC. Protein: CASSPSGQPETQYF. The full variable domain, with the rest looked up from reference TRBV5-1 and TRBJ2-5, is KAGVTQTPRYLIKTRGQQVTLSCSPISGHRSVSWYQQTPGQGLQFLFEYFSETQRNKGNFPGRFSGRQFSNSRSEMNVSTLELGDSALYLCASSPSGQPETQYFGPGTRLLVL.

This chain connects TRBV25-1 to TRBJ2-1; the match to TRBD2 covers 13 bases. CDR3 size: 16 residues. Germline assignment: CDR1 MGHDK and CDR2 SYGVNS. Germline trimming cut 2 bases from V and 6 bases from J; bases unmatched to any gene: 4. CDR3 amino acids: CASSELGTSGTNEQFF. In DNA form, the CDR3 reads TGTGCCAGCAGTGAACTCGGGACTAGCGGGACCAATGAGCAGTTCTTC.

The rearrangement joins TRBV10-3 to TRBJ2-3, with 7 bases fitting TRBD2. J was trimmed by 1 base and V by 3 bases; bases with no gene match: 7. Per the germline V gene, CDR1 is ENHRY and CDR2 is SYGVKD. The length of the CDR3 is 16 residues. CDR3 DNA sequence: TGTGCCATCAGTGAACATAGTGCGGGAGGCACAGATACGCAGTATTTT. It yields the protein CAISEHSAGGTDTQYF.